The T cell receptor beta chain described here comes from a study of CD8+ T cells in alopecia areata. General study points: Numerous expanded lesional clones remained in scalp and blood during tofacitinib.

Germline V gene sequence: CDR1 SGHNT, CDR2 YYREEE (reference sequence). V lost 1 base to trimming and J lost 7 bases, with 17 bases between them. CDR3 length equals 16 residues. Notes on this clone: Its specificity is unknown.

Sequencing relied on a cDNA template that was reverse transcribed from extracted RNA. Assay: immunoSEQ multiplex PCR; the TCRdb copy retains only in-frame clones and omits some. The repertoire holds approximately 100,000 clones, with about three fifths as singletons. The treatment: oral pan-JAK inhibitor, 5-10 mg twice daily. The rearrangement joins TRBV5-4 to TRBJ1-4; a possible D gene is TRBD1 (5 bases). The TCR comes from a human donor with alopecia areata. The sample in question was CD8+ T cells sorted from blood, obtained between weeks 55 and 70, from a patient treated with tofacitinib. In nucleotides, the CDR3 is TGTGCCAGCAGCTTGAGGGAGGCAGGGAGAAGTGAAAAACTGTTTTTT. This gives the protein CASSLREAGRSEKLFF.